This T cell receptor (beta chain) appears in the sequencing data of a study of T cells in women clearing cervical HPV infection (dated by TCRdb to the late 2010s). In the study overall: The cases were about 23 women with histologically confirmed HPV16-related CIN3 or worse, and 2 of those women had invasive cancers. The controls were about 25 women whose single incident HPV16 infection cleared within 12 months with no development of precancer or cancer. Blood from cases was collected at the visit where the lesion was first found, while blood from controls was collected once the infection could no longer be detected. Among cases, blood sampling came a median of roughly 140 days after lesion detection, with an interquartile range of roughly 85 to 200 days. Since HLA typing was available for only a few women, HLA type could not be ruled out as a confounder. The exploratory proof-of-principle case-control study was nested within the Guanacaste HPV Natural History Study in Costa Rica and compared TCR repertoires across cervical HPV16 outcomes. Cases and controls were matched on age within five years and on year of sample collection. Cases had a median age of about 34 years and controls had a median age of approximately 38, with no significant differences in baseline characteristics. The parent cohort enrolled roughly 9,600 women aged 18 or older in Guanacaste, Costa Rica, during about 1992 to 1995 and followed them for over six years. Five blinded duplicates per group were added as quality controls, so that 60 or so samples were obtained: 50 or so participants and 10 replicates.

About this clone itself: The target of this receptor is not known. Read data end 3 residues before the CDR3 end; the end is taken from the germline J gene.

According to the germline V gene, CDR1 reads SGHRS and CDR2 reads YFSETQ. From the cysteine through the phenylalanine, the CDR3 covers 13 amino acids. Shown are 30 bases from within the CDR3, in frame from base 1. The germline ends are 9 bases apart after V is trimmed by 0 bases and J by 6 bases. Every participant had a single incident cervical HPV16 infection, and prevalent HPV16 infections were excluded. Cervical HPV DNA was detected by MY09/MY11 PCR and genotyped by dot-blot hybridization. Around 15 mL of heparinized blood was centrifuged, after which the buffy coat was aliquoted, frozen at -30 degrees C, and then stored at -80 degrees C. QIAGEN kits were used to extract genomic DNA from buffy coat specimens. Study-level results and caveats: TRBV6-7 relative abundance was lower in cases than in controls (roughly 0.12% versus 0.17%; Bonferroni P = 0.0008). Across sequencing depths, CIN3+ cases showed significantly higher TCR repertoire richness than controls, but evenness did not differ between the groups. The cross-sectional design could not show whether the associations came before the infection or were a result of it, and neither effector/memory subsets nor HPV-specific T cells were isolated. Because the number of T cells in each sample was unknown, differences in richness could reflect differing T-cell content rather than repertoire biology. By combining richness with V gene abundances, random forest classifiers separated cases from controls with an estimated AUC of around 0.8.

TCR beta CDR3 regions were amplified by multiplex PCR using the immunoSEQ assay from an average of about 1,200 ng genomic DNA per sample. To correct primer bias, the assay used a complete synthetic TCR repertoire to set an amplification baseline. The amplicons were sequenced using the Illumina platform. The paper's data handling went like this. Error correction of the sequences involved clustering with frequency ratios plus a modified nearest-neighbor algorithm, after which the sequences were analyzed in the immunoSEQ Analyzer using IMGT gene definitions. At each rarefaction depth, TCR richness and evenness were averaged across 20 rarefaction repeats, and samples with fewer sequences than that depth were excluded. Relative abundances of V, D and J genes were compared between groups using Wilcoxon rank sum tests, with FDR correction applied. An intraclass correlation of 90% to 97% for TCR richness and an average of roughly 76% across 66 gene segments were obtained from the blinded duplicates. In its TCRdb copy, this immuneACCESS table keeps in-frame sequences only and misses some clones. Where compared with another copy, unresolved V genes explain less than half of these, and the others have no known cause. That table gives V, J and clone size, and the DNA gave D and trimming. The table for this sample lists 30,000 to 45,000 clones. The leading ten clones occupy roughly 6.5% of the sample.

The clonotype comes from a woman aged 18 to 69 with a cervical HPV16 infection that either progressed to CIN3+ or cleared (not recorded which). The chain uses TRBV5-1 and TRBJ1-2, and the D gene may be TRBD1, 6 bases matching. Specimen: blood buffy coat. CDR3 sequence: CASSLVRTDGYTF. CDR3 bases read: TGCGCCAGCAGCTTGGTTCGGACAGATGGC.